This T cell receptor (beta chain) came from a study of blood T cells in healthy people across ages. A J-beta primer mix and a sample-barcoded 5' primer were used in a second PCR of roughly 6 to 12 cycles. In TCRdb, the 5' RACE reads were re-called with MiXCR into one record per CDR3 protein. Counted here are roughly 800,000 distinct CDR3 sequences, around 25% occurring once; the ten biggest clones make up 9.4%. Whole-study results and caveats: The study could not conclusively compare naive and antigen-experienced cells, given its unsorted PBMCs.

Trimming cost V 0 bases and J 5 bases, with 8 bases left between them. Germline CDR1 and CDR2: MNHEY and SMNVEV (reference sequence). The length of the CDR3 is 13 residues. This clonotype has just a few counts. Antigen: not known. These sequences were also reported in another study, on T cells of mothers and their children.

What was sequenced was blood. The chain employs TRBV27 and TRBJ2-7; D not resolved. This receptor was identified in a boy aged 10-17 years in good health. The CDR3 loop is CASSLSTGHEQYF. CDR3 nucleotides: TGTGCCAGCAGTTTATCTACTGGCCACGAGCAGTACTTC.